This T cell receptor (beta chain) is drawn from a study of memory CD4+ T cells and cytomegalovirus serostatus. Single viable CD3+CD4+CD8-CD45RO+ cells were sorted as the memory CD4+ T cells. After thawing, CD4+ T cells were positively selected. The method was immunoSEQ multiplex PCR; TCRdb's version includes in-frame clones alone and lacks a portion of them. Counted here are 50,000 to 55,000 clones, 75% to 85% occurring once; the ten biggest clones make up about 0.79%. V lost 0 bases, J lost 8 bases, and 5 bases stayed unmatched. Germline V gene data show CDR1 as ENHRY and CDR2 as SYGVKD. CDR3 size: 15 residues. This clone appeared once.

Sequencing was carried out using memory CD4+ T cells from blood. This receptor was identified in an adult in good health and CMV-seronegative. This chain connects TRBV10-3 to TRBJ2-7, with 12 bases that match TRBD1. The CDR3 spells CAISESRGQGAKQYF. For the CDR3, the DNA is TGTGCCATCAGTGAGTCGCGGGGACAGGGGGCGAAGCAGTACTTC.